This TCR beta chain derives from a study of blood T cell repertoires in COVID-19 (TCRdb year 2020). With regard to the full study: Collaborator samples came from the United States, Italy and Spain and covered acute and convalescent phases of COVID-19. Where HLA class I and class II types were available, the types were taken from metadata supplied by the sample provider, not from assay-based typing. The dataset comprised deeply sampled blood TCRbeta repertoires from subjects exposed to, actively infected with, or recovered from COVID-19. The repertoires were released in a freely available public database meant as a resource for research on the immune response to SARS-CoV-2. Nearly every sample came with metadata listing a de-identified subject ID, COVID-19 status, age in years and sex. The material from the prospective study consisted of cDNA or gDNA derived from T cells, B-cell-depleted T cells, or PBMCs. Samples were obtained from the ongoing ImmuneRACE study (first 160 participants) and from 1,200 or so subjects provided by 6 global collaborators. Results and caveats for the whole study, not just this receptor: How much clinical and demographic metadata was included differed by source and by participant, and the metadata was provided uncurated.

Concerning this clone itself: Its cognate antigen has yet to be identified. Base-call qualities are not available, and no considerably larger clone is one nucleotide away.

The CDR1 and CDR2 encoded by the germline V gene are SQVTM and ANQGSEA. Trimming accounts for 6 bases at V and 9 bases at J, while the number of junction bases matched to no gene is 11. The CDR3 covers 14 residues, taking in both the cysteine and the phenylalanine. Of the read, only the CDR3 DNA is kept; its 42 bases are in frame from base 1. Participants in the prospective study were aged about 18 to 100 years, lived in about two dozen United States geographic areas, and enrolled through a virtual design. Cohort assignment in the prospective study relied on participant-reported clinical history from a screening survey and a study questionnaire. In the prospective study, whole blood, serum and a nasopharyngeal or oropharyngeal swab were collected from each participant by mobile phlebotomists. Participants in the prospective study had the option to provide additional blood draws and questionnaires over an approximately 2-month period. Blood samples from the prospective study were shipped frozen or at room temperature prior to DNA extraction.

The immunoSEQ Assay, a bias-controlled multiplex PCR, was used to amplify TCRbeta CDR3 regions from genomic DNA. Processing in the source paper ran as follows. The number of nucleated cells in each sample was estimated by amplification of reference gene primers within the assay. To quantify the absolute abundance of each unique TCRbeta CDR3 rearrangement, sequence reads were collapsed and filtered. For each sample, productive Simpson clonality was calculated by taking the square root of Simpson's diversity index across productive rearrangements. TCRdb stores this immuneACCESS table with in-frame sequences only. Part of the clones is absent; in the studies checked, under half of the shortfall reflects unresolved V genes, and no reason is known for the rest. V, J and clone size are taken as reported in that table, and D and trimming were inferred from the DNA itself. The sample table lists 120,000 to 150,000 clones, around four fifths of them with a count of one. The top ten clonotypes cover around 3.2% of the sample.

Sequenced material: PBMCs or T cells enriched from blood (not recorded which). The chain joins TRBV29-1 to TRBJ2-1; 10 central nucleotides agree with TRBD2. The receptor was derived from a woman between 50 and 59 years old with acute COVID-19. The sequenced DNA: TGCAGCGTCCCGCTAGCGGGAGAATCGGCTGAGCAGTTCTTC. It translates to CSVPLAGESAEQFF.